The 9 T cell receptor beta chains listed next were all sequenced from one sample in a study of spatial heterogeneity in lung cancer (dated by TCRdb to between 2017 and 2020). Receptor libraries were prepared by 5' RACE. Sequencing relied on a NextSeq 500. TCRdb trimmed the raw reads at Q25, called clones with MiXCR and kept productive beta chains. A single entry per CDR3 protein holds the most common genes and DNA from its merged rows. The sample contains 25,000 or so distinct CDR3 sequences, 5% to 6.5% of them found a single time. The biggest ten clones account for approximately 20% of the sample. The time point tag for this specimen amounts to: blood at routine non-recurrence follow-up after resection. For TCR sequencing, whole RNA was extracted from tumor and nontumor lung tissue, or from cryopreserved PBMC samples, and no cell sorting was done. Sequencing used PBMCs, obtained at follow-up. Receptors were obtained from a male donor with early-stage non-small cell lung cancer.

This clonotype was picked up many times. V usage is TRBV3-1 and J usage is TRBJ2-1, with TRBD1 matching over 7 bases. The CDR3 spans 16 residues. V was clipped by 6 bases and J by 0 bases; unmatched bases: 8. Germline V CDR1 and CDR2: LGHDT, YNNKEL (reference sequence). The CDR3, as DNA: TGTGCCAGCAGTCAATTGACAGGGAGCTCCTACAATGAGCAGTTCTTC. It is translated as CASSQLTGSSYNEQFF.

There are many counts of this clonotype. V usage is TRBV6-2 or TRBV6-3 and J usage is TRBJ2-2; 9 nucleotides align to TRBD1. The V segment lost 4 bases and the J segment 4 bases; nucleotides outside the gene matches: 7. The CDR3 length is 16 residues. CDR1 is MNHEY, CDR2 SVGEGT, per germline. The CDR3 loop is CASSSYRGRGTGELFF. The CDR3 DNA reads TGTGCCAGCAGTTCCTACAGGGGGCGCGGCACCGGGGAGCTGTTTTTT.

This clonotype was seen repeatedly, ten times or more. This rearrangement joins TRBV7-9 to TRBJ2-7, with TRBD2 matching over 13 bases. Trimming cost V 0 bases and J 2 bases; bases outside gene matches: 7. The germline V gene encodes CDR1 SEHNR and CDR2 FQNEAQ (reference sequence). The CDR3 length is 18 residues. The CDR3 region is CASSLAKRLAGGPYEQYV. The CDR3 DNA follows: TGTGCCAGCAGCTTAGCGAAAAGACTAGCGGGAGGTCCCTACGAGCAGTACGTC.

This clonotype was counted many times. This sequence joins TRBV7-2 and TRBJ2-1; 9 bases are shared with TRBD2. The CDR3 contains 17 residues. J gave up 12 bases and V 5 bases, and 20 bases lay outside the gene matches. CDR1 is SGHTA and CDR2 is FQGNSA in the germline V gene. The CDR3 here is CASSPSGGPGTPWVQFF. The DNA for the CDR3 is TGTGCCAGCAGCCCCAGCGGGGGGCCCGGGACCCCATGGGTGCAGTTCTTC.

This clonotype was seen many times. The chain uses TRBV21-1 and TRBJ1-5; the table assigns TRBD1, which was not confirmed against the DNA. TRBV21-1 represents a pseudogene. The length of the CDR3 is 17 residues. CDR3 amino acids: CASSKVPGWVINQPQHF. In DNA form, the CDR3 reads TGTGCCAGCAGCAAAGTCCCAGGATGGGTGATAAATCAGCCCCAGCATTTT.

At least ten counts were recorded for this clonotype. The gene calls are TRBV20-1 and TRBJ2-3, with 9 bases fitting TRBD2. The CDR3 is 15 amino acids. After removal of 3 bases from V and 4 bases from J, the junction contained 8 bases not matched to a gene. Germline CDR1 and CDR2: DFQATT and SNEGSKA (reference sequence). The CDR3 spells CSASGAGGPPDTQYF. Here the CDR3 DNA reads TGCAGTGCTAGTGGGGCGGGAGGGCCCCCAGATACGCAGTATTTT.

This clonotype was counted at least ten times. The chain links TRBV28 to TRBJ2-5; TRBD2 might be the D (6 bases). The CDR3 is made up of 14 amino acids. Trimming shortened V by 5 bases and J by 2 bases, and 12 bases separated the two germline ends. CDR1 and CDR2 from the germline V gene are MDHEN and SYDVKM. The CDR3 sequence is CASSPPGLQETQYF. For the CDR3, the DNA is TGTGCCAGCAGTCCCCCGGGACTTCAAGAGACCCAGTACTTC. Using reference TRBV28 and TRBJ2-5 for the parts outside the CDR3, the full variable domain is DVKVTQSSRYLVKRTGEKVFLECVQDMDHENMFWYRQDPGLGLRLIYFSYDVKMKEKGDIPEGYSVSREKKERFSLILESASTNQTSMYLCASSPPGLQETQYFGPGTRLLVL.

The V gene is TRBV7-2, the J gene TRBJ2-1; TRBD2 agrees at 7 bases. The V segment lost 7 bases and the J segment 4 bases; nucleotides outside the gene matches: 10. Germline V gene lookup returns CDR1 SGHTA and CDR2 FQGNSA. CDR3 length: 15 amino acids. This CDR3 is CASMVLATNYNEQFF. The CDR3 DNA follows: TGTGCCAGCATGGTACTAGCGACTAATTACAATGAGCAGTTCTTC.

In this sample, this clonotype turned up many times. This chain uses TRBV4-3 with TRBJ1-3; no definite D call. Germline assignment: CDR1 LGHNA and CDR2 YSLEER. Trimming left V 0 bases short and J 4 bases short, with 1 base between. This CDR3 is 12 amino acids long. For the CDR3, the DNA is TGCGCCAGCAGCCAAGAAGGAAACACCATATATTTT. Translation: CASSQEGNTIYF.